The rows below give T cell receptor beta chains drawn from one sample of a study of T cell responses to AZD1222 COVID-19 vaccine. Assay: immunoSEQ multiplex PCR; the TCRdb copy retains only in-frame clones and omits some. The repertoire holds 100,000 to 150,000 clones, with 80% to 90% as singletons. The starting material was peripheral blood, obtained on day 0 of AZD1222 vaccination. The receptors shown here come from an adult in good health. Both conserved end residues are part of each CDR3. The D gene is left open where the match is weak. Size is stated for part of the rows, as once, few or many counts, or as a class when the clone is expanded.

clone size	V gene	J gene	D gene	CDR3 protein
-	TRBV6-2/TRBV6-3	TRBJ1-3	-	CASSYGSSGNTIYF
once	TRBV19	TRBJ1-5	-	CASSIERQDRNQPQHF
-	TRBV11-2	TRBJ2-1	TRBD1	CASSKGARGDNEQFF
-	TRBV7-2	TRBJ2-3	-	CASSARMGPSTDTQYF
once	TRBV4-3	TRBJ1-1	-	CASSQDGASGTEAFF
-	TRBV10-3	TRBJ1-1	TRBD1	CAISEPNRGFYTEAFF
-	TRBV27	TRBJ2-7	-	CASSPSSGKGSYEQYF
-	TRBV5-1	TRBJ1-4	-	CASSAGQQTNEKLFF
-	TRBV29-1	TRBJ2-3	TRBD2	CSALRGTGGPAGTQYF
once	TRBV10-3	TRBJ2-1	TRBD2	CAICPRVAGFSEQFF
-	TRBV11-2	TRBJ2-7	-	CASSFRGDGTVQNYEQYF
-	TRBV27	TRBJ1-1	-	CASSPSKGDTEAFF
-	TRBV28	TRBJ1-3	TRBD1	CASSPGGTRNTIYF